One and the same sample provided the 5 T cell receptor beta chains below, sequenced in a study of PD-1 blockade in classical Hodgkin lymphoma. Only in-frame clones appear in the TCRdb table, and some are missing; sequencing was by immunoSEQ multiplex PCR. This table holds fewer than 25,000 clones, 84% found once. Described time point: cycle 4 day 1 (C4D1), after less than 7 weeks of nivolumab. Exposure to brentuximab vedotin varied, and each patient had relapsed following autologous stem cell transplantation. The material was peripheral blood mononuclear cells (PBMCs), obtained before the fourth cycle of nivolumab. These TCRs come from a human donor with classical Hodgkin lymphoma.

This chain connects TRBV27 to TRBJ2-7; TRBD1 agrees at 7 bases. The CDR3 has 13 amino acids. V trimming: 6 bases; J trimming: 5 bases; junction bases outside the gene matches: 7. Per germline, CDR1 MNHEY and CDR2 SMNVEV (reference sequence). In DNA form, the CDR3 reads TGTGCCAGCAGGACAGGGAGTCTCGACGAGCAGTACTTC. Its protein product is CASRTGSLDEQYF.

The chain carries TRBV5-6 and TRBJ1-2; 7 nucleotides line up with TRBD1. V shed 3 bases, J shed 4 bases, and the junction held 6 bases outside the gene matches. CDR3 length: 14 amino acids. CDR1 SGHDT and CDR2 YYEEEE come from the germline V gene. The CDR3 loop reads CASSSGAGGYGYTF. In DNA form, the CDR3 reads TGTGCCAGCAGCTCCGGGGCAGGGGGCTATGGCTACACCTTC.

The rearrangement joins TRBV28 to TRBJ2-1; D ambiguous. Germline V gene sequence: CDR1 MDHEN, CDR2 SYDVKM. Trimming cost V 5 bases and J 5 bases, with 7 bases left between them. The CDR3 contains 12 residues. CDR3 DNA: TGTGCCAGCAGTCCCGAAAACAATGAGCAGTTCTTC. Translated, it gives CASSPENNEQFF.

The genes are TRBV29-1 and TRBJ2-7; D is undetermined. The CDR3 covers 13 residues. Germline V lookup: CDR1 SQVTM, CDR2 ANQGSEA. V was shortened by 8 bases and J by 0 bases, with 14 bases between the two germline ends. The CDR3 spells CSIYRRSSYEQYF. CDR3 coding DNA: TGCAGCATATATAGGCGGAGCTCCTACGAGCAGTACTTC.

The chain joins TRBV5-1 to TRBJ1-2; D is ambiguous. Germline CDR1 reads SGHRS; CDR2 reads YFSETQ. Trimming took 5 bases from V and 3 from J, leaving 5 bases between them. CDR3 length: 11 residues. This chain's CDR3 is CASREDYGYTF. As DNA, the CDR3 is TGCGCCAGCAGGGAGGACTATGGCTACACCTTC.